The 30 T cell receptor beta chains below all came from one sample that was sequenced in a study of shared clonotypes between healthy human individuals. Using immunoSEQ multiplex PCR, the repertoire was profiled, and TCRdb retains in-frame clones only, with some absent. The top ten hold more than 0.1% of the sample, which has about 2 million clones, roughly 94% seen once. Sequences were obtained from naive CD4+ T cells sorted from blood. Subset of the sample: CD45RA+ positively selected. The receptors shown here come from a man younger than 35 in good health.

The chain employs TRBV10-3 and TRBJ2-1; 7 positions match TRBD2. The CDR3 covers 13 residues. V was pared by 5 bases and J by 8 bases, with 6 bases of the junction left unmatched. In germline, CDR1 is ENHRY, CDR2 SYGVKD. In DNA, the CDR3 is TGTGCCATCAGTAGGAGCGGGGCCGATGAGCAGTTCTTC. Protein: CAISRSGADEQFF.

V and J are TRBV2 and TRBJ2-5; TRBD2 matches 11 bases. CDR3 length: 15 residues. Germline CDR1 SNHLY, CDR2 FYNNEI. The ends lost 7 bases at V and 4 bases at J; junction bases unmatched: 8. CDR3 in amino acids: CASNIAGGPGETQYF. The CDR3 region has the DNA TGTGCCAGCAACATAGCGGGAGGGCCGGGAGAGACCCAGTACTTC.

This chain joins TRBV5-5 and TRBJ1-4, with 8 nucleotides matching TRBD1. The CDR3 consists of 17 residues. V trimming: 0 bases; J trimming: 7 bases; junction bases outside the gene matches: 11. Germline V lookup: CDR1 SGHKS, CDR2 YYEKEE (reference sequence). This CDR3 is CASSLGPGTGLGEKLFF. The CDR3 coding sequence is TGTGCCAGCAGCTTGGGTCCCGGGACAGGTCTGGGTGAAAAACTGTTTTTT.

DNA of the CDR3: TGTGCCAGCAGTCTACCTAATGAGCAGTTCTTC. Encoded protein: CASSLPNEQFF. This chain connects TRBV5-8 to TRBJ2-1; no firm D call. The CDR3 runs 11 residues. Between the trimmed V and J ends, which lost 5 bases and 7 bases, there was a span of 7 bases. Germline-derived CDR1 and CDR2 are SGHTS and YDEGEE.

This clone has only one observation. The CDR3 sequence: CASSLGQGMGGYTF. The CDR3 region has the DNA TGTGCCAGCAGTTTGGGACAGGGGATGGGTGGCTACACCTTC. V gene TRBV27 combines with J gene TRBJ1-2; TRBD1 agrees at 10 bases. This CDR3 has 14 residues. The V gene end was trimmed by 3 bases and the J gene end by 7 bases; junction bases not matched to a gene: 5. Germline CDR1 reads MNHEY; CDR2 reads SMNVEV (reference sequence).

This chain uses TRBV4-1 with TRBJ1-2; perhaps TRBD1 as D (5 bases). The CDR3 covers 14 residues. Germline assignment: CDR1 MGHRA and CDR2 YSYEKL. The V end lost 8 bases, the J end lost 0 bases, and 13 bases lay between the germline ends. The CDR3: CASGAGLANYGYTF. The CDR3 DNA reads as TGCGCCAGCGGGGCAGGCCTCGCTAACTATGGCTACACCTTC.

Points on this clone: Other DNA variants within this sample encode the same CDR3. The chain is built from TRBV19 and TRBJ1-3; D is ambiguous. The V gene's germline CDR1 is LNHDA and CDR2 SQIVND (reference sequence). The length of the CDR3 is 12 residues. V was shortened by 3 bases and J by 4 bases, with 4 bases between the two germline ends. CDR3 in DNA: TGTGCCAGTAGTATCCCCGGAAACACCATATATTTT. This gives the protein CASSIPGNTIYF.

As to this clone: The same CDR3 arises from other DNA sequences in this sample as well. The CDR3 loop reads CASSSQGTGELFF. The CDR3, as DNA: TGCGCCAGCAGTAGCCAGGGCACCGGGGAGCTGTTTTTT. The genes are TRBV10-1 and TRBJ2-2; perhaps TRBD1 as D (5 bases). Germline V gene lookup returns CDR1 WNHNN and CDR2 SYGVQD (reference sequence). This CDR3 has 13 amino acids. V was pared by 5 bases and J by 4 bases, with 8 bases between.

The chain couples TRBV7-4 to TRBJ2-3, with TRBD1 matching over 8 bases. CDR3 length equals 19 residues. Germline CDR1 is SGHVT and CDR2 is SQSDAQ. V trimming: 2 bases; J trimming: 0 bases; junction bases outside the gene matches: 13. The CDR3, as DNA: TGTGCCAGCAGCTTAAGGCCGGACAGGGTGGGGACTAGCACAGATACGCAGTATTTT. It translates to CASSLRPDRVGTSTDTQYF.

The chain is built from TRBV10-1 and TRBJ2-7; no clear D. The germline V and J ends were trimmed by 8 bases and 6 bases, with 5 bases remaining between them. Per the germline V gene, CDR1 is WNHNN and CDR2 is SYGVQD (reference sequence). CDR3 length: 9 amino acids. The DNA for the CDR3 is TGCGCCAGCGGCGGCGAGCAGTACTTC. The encoded protein is CASGGEQYF.

The CDR3 is CASSLYMGVLPYEQYF. DNA of the CDR3: TGTGCCAGCAGCTTATATATGGGGGTCCTCCCCTACGAGCAGTACTTC. The chain is built from TRBV13 and TRBJ2-7, with D perhaps TRBD1 or TRBD2 (5 bases each). Germline V lookup: CDR1 PRHDT, CDR2 FYEKMQ (reference sequence). This CDR3 is 16 amino acids long. Trimming cost V 2 bases and J 2 bases, with 16 bases left between them.

The CDR3 is CASSVEASRTYEQYF. The CDR3 DNA reads as TGTGCCAGCAGCGTAGAGGCTAGCAGGACCTACGAGCAGTACTTC. This chain connects TRBV9 to TRBJ2-7, with D maybe TRBD2 (5 bases). V was trimmed by 0 bases and J by 2 bases, leaving 12 bases between them. CDR1 and CDR2 (germline): SGDLS, YYNGEE. The CDR3 runs 15 residues.

The genes are TRBV5-6 and TRBJ1-2; 7 bases align to TRBD1. This CDR3 contains 14 residues. V gave up 0 bases and J gave up 3 bases; unmatched junction bases: 2. Germline V gene sequence: CDR1 SGHDT, CDR2 YYEEEE. The CDR3 is CASSLGQGDYGYTF. The DNA of the CDR3 is TGTGCCAGCAGCTTGGGGCAGGGGGACTATGGCTACACCTTC. Looking up the rest from reference TRBV5-6 and TRBJ1-2 gives the full variable domain: DAGVTQSPTHLIKTRGQQVTLRCSPKSGHDTVSWYQQALGQGPQFIFQYYEEEERQRGNFPDRFSGHQFPNYSSELNVNALLLGDSALYLCASSLGQGDYGYTFGSGTRLTVV.

The chain uses TRBV6-6 and TRBJ2-5; the match to TRBD1 covers 8 bases. The ends lost 5 bases at V and 2 bases at J; junction bases unmatched: 1. Germline V gene lookup returns CDR1 MNHNY and CDR2 SVGAGI (reference sequence). The CDR3 totals 13 residues. For the CDR3, the DNA is TGTGCCAGCAGTGGACAGGGACAAGAGACCCAGTACTTC. Protein sequence: CASSGQGQETQYF.

The V call is TRBV18, the J call TRBJ2-3; D remains unclear. The CDR3 totals 13 residues. Germline CDR1 KGHSH, CDR2 LQKENI. V shed 1 base and J shed 4 bases, with 6 bases lying between them. The CDR3 loop is CASSPQAPDTQYF. The CDR3 nucleotides are TGTGCCAGCTCACCACAAGCGCCAGATACGCAGTATTTT.

The rearrangement uses TRBV28 and TRBJ2-3; TRBD2 aligns across 9 bases. Trimming removed 5 bases from V and 4 bases from J; junction bases left unmatched: 13. Germline V gives CDR1 MDHEN, CDR2 SYDVKM. This CDR3 contains 17 residues. The CDR3 loop reads CASSPSFAGGPPDTQYF. The DNA of the CDR3 is TGTGCCAGCAGTCCCTCTTTCGCGGGGGGGCCCCCAGATACGCAGTATTTT.

As for this clone: The identical CDR3 is also encoded by other nucleotide sequences in the sample. The V gene is TRBV10-3, the J gene TRBJ1-2; 7 bases are shared with TRBD1. V lost 3 bases and J lost 0; bases outside the gene matches: 4. CDR3 size: 15 residues. Germline V gives CDR1 ENHRY, CDR2 SYGVKD. The chain's CDR3 is CAISEGQATNYGYTF. Written as DNA, the CDR3 is TGTGCCATCAGTGAAGGACAGGCTACTAACTATGGCTACACCTTC.

Worth noting for this clone: Other nucleotide sequences from this sample produce the same CDR3. The chain employs TRBV4-1 and TRBJ2-1, with D tentatively TRBD2 (5 bases). Germline-derived CDR1 and CDR2 are MGHRA and YSYEKL. The V and J ends lost 2 bases and 1 base respectively, with 6 bases between them. This CDR3 contains 14 residues. CDR3 in amino acids: CASSQRTSYNEQFF. The DNA for the CDR3 is TGCGCCAGCAGCCAACGGACTTCCTACAATGAGCAGTTCTTC.

The chain links TRBV9 to TRBJ1-2; 7 bases are a match to TRBD1. CDR1 SGDLS and CDR2 YYNGEE come from the germline V gene. The CDR3 spans 14 residues. The junction had 7 bases not matched to a gene; V was cut back by 4 bases and J by 4 bases. As DNA, the CDR3 is TGTGCCAGCAGCAAGCGGGACAGTATCTATGGCTACACCTTC. It is translated as CASSKRDSIYGYTF.

The chain recombines TRBV28 with TRBJ2-3; 12 bases map to TRBD1. The junction had 14 bases not matched to a gene; V was cut back by 10 bases and J by 3 bases. The CDR3 is 17 amino acids. In germline, CDR1 is MDHEN, CDR2 SYDVKM. The CDR3 loop is CAIPGQGAPRVTDTQYF. In DNA, the CDR3 is TGTGCCATCCCGGGACAGGGGGCTCCCCGGGTAACAGATACGCAGTATTTT.

The chain couples TRBV4-2 to TRBJ2-3; the D call may be TRBD1 or TRBD2 (6 bases each). Germline V gene sequence: CDR1 LGHNA, CDR2 YNFKEQ. The CDR3 consists of 15 residues. V was trimmed by 4 bases and J by 4 bases, leaving 15 bases between them. CDR3 sequence reads: CASSPKRGAADTQYF. The CDR3 DNA follows: TGTGCCAGCAGCCCTAAGAGGGGGGCCGCAGATACGCAGTATTTT.

This clone was seen just once. CDR3 sequence: CASSEAQPGANVLTF. CDR3 DNA sequence: TGTGCCAGCAGTGAAGCGCAACCGGGGGCCAACGTCCTGACTTTC. The rearrangement links TRBV2 to TRBJ2-6; D is undetermined. Germline assignment: CDR1 SNHLY and CDR2 FYNNEI. The V end lost 0 bases, the J end lost 4 bases, and 7 bases lay between the germline ends. The CDR3 extends over 15 amino acids.

The genes are TRBV5-1 and TRBJ2-2, with 8 bases matching TRBD1. The CDR3 is 16 residues long. J lost 1 base, V lost 3 bases, and 5 bases had no gene match. Germline CDR1 SGHRS, CDR2 YFSETQ. The CDR3 here is CASSSTGTGNTGELFF. In nucleotides, the CDR3 is TGCGCCAGCAGCTCGACCGGGACAGGGAACACCGGGGAGCTGTTTTTT.

The chain combines TRBV6-1 with TRBJ2-7, with 7 bases that match TRBD1. Germline V CDR1 and CDR2: MNHNS, SASEGT. There are 13 residues in the CDR3. The ends lost 6 bases at V and 6 bases at J; junction bases unmatched: 8. The CDR3: CASRLSTGVEQYF. The CDR3 nucleotides are TGTGCCAGCAGGCTCTCTACAGGGGTCGAGCAGTACTTC.

The chain employs TRBV30 and TRBJ2-7; D might be TRBD2 (6 bases). This CDR3 is 16 amino acids long. With 0 bases removed from V and 2 bases from J, the gap between germline ends came to 17 bases. Germline CDR1 and CDR2: GTSNPN and SVGIG (reference sequence). In DNA, the CDR3 is TGTGCCTGGAGTGTACTCGGCGCGGGATGGGCCTACGAGCAGTACTTC. Residues: CAWSVLGAGWAYEQYF.

The chain employs TRBV7-2 and TRBJ2-7; D is ambiguous. The ends were cut back, 5 bases at V and 1 base at J, with 15 bases in the middle. CDR1 is SGHTA and CDR2 is FQGNSA in the germline V gene. CDR3 length: 15 residues. The CDR3 DNA reads TGTGCCAGCAGCCAACAGACCTCTAGTTCCTACGAGCAGTACTTC. Amino acids: CASSQQTSSSYEQYF.

V and J are TRBV4-3 and TRBJ1-4; D is possibly TRBD1 (5 bases). Trimming took off 4 bases at V and 0 bases at J, with 18 bases between the two ends. The CDR3 is made up of 18 amino acids. CDR1 is LGHNA and CDR2 is YSLEER in the germline V gene. In nucleotides, the CDR3 is TGCGCCAGCAGCCTAACCCACCGTCTGACAGCAACTAATGAAAAACTGTTTTTT. Its protein is CASSLTHRLTATNEKLFF.

Of note for this clone: Other nucleotide sequences from this sample produce the same CDR3. V usage is TRBV6-1 and J usage is TRBJ1-2; D is unclear. The length of the CDR3 is 11 residues. With 6 bases removed from V and 8 bases from J, the gap between germline ends came to 10 bases. The germline CDR1 and CDR2 sequences are MNHNS and SASEGT. The CDR3 nucleotides are TGTGCCAGCAGCGAGGCGGGGGGCTACACCTTC. It specifies CASSEAGGYTF.

About this clone: This specimen includes other DNA sequences encoding the same CDR3. The chain recombines TRBV2 with TRBJ2-3; no clear D. The germline V gene has CDR1 SNHLY and CDR2 FYNNEI. This CDR3 has 13 amino acids. V lost 2 bases and J 1 base, leaving 4 bases between the germline ends. In DNA form, the CDR3 reads TGTGCCAGCAGTGAACAAGGCACAGATACGCAGTATTTT. Translated, it gives CASSEQGTDTQYF.

Only one count was recorded for this clone. This chain uses TRBV4-1 with TRBJ2-2, with TRBD2 matching over 9 bases. The CDR3 loop spans 15 amino acids. From germline, CDR1 is MGHRA and CDR2 YSYEKL. Unmatched junction bases numbered 6, after V lost 6 bases and J lost 4 bases. The CDR3 nucleotides read TGCGCCAGCAGTCGAGCGGGGGGATCCACCGGGGAGCTGTTTTTT. It encodes CASSRAGGSTGELFF.